The present entry profiles one T cell receptor (beta chain) with its context. Generated by immunoSEQ multiplex PCR, the TCRdb table keeps only in-frame clones and is missing some. The sample records some 170,000 clones, about four fifths being singletons. The sample originates from a study of blood T cell repertoires in COVID-19. Background on the study: The analysed material was cDNA or gDNA that came from T cells, B-cell-depleted T cells, or PBMCs.

In germline, CDR1 is SNHLY, CDR2 FYNNEI. CDR3 length: 13 amino acids. The V and J ends lost 7 bases and 0 bases respectively, with 10 bases between them. J is TRBJ2-7 and V is TRBV2; D perhaps matches TRBD2 (6 bases). The receptor was derived from a man between 60 and 75 years old with active or convalescent COVID-19. The sample comprised peripheral blood. The CDR3, as DNA: TGTGCCAGCACCGGGACTCCCTCCTACGAGCAGTACTTC. It yields the protein CASTGTPSYEQYF.